The clone carrying this T cell receptor (beta chain) appeared many times. The antigen is not known. This sample was taken from a study of T cells in Graves' hyperthyroidism and ophthalmopathy. Per germline, CDR1 SGHTA and CDR2 FQGNSA. There are 13 residues in the CDR3. V lost 2 bases, J lost 5 bases, and 9 bases lay in between. The investigators amplified TCR beta CDR3 regions from RNA transcripts. The study used the HTBI primer set for a first-round RT-PCR of the TCR CDR3. TCRdb recomputed calls from the multiplex PCR reads with MiXCR, one row per CDR3 protein. The sample gives approximately 370,000 distinct CDR3 sequences, about 18% of which show up once; around a third is in the top ten. Regarding the study as a whole: From stable hyperthyroidism, ophthalmopathy was set apart by a 13 V-J model.

This TCR was recovered from a woman aged 25 to 39 with Graves' hyperthyroidism that later progressed to Graves' ophthalmopathy. Sequencing used blood. The V and J genes are TRBV7-2 and TRBJ2-5, with D tentatively TRBD1 or TRBD2 (5 bases each). CDR3: CASSLFREETQYF. The CDR3, as DNA: TGTGCCAGCAGCTTATTCAGGGAGGAGACCCAGTACTTC.